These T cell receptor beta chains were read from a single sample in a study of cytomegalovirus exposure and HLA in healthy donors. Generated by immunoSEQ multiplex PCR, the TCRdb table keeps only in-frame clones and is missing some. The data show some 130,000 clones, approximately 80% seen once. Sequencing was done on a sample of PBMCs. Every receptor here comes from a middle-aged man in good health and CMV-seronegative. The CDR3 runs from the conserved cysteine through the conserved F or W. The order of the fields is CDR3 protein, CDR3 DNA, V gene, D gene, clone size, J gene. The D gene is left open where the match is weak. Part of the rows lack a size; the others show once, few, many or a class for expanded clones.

CDR3 protein: CASSVGGTHQETQYF
CDR3 DNA: TGTGCCAGCAGCGTAGGAGGTACCCACCAAGAGACCCAGTACTTC
V gene: TRBV9
D gene: NA
clone size: NA
J gene: TRBJ2-5

CDR3 protein: CASSLGASDTQYF
CDR3 DNA: TGTGCCAGCTCCTTGGGGGCATCTGATACGCAGTATTTT
V gene: TRBV27
D gene: NA
clone size: NA
J gene: TRBJ2-3

CDR3 protein: CASSHGNGRLEETQYF
CDR3 DNA: TGTGCCAGCAGCCATGGGAACGGGAGATTGGAAGAGACCCAGTACTTC
V gene: TRBV4-2
D gene: NA
clone size: NA
J gene: TRBJ2-5

CDR3 protein: CASLDEWREGIKSYNEQFF
CDR3 DNA: TGTGCCAGCCTCGACGAATGGCGGGAGGGTATTAAGTCCTACAATGAGCAGTTCTTC
V gene: TRBV6-7
D gene: TRBD2
clone size: NA
J gene: TRBJ2-1

CDR3 protein: CASSLQGIPNYGYTF
CDR3 DNA: TGTGCCAGCAGCCTACAGGGGATTCCTAACTATGGCTACACCTTC
V gene: TRBV28
D gene: TRBD1
clone size: NA
J gene: TRBJ1-2

CDR3 protein: CASSSQTNYGYTF
CDR3 DNA: TGCGCCAGCAGCTCCCAGACTAACTATGGCTACACCTTC
V gene: TRBV5-1
D gene: NA
clone size: few
J gene: TRBJ1-2

CDR3 protein: CASSYSTGNTEAFF
CDR3 DNA: TGTGCCAGCAGTTACTCGACGGGGAACACTGAAGCTTTCTTT
V gene: TRBV6-5
D gene: NA
clone size: NA
J gene: TRBJ1-1

CDR3 protein: CASSYDAGVVYEQFF
CDR3 DNA: TGTGCCAGCAGTTATGACGCGGGAGTAGTATATGAGCAGTTCTTC
V gene: TRBV6-5
D gene: TRBD2
clone size: NA
J gene: TRBJ2-1

CDR3 protein: CASSVDQAYEQYF
CDR3 DNA: TGTGCCAGCAGCGTAGACCAGGCCTACGAGCAGTACTTC
V gene: TRBV9
D gene: NA
clone size: NA
J gene: TRBJ2-7

CDR3 protein: CASSYRDGNTEAFF
CDR3 DNA: TGTGCCAGTAGTTACAGGGACGGCAACACTGAAGCTTTCTTT
V gene: TRBV19
D gene: NA
clone size: NA
J gene: TRBJ1-1

CDR3 protein: CAITEPSQSREWTYEQYF
CDR3 DNA: TGTGCCATCACCGAACCCTCCCAGTCGCGGGAGTGGACCTACGAGCAGTACTTC
V gene: TRBV10-3
D gene: TRBD2
clone size: NA
J gene: TRBJ2-7

CDR3 protein: CASSPRDSQHSNQPQHF
CDR3 DNA: TGTGCCAGCAGCCCGAGGGACAGCCAACATAGCAATCAGCCCCAGCATTTT
V gene: TRBV21-1
D gene: NA
clone size: few
J gene: TRBJ1-5

CDR3 protein: CASSQVLQGNQPQHF
CDR3 DNA: TGCGCCAGCAGCCAAGTGTTACAGGGAAATCAGCCCCAGCATTTT
V gene: TRBV4-1
D gene: NA
clone size: once
J gene: TRBJ1-5

CDR3 protein: CASSLGGLFSGNTIYF
CDR3 DNA: TGTGCCAGCAGCTTAGGGGGCCTATTCTCTGGAAACACCATATATTTT
V gene: TRBV7-6
D gene: NA
clone size: NA
J gene: TRBJ1-3

CDR3 protein: CASSLAGGNNEQFF
CDR3 DNA: TGTGCCAGCAGCCTAGCGGGAGGGAACAATGAGCAGTTCTTC
V gene: TRBV7-2
D gene: TRBD2
clone size: NA
J gene: TRBJ2-1

CDR3 protein: CAWSGGQREETQYF
CDR3 DNA: TGTGCCTGGAGCGGGGGACAGCGGGAAGAGACCCAGTACTTC
V gene: TRBV30
D gene: NA
clone size: once
J gene: TRBJ2-5

CDR3 protein: CASSYEAGEREQYF
CDR3 DNA: TGTGCCAGCAGTTACGAGGCAGGGGAAAGGGAGCAGTACTTC
V gene: TRBV6-5
D gene: NA
clone size: once
J gene: TRBJ2-7

CDR3 protein: CASSSAGGGTDTQYF
CDR3 DNA: TGTGCCAGCAGCTCTGCAGGGGGAGGCACAGATACGCAGTATTTT
V gene: TRBV7-2
D gene: TRBD1
clone size: NA
J gene: TRBJ2-3

CDR3 protein: CASSPQGNTEAFF
CDR3 DNA: TGTGCCAGCAGCCCACAGGGGAACACTGAAGCTTTCTTT
V gene: TRBV7-3
D gene: NA
clone size: NA
J gene: TRBJ1-1

CDR3 protein: CASTLPPGLNTEAFF
CDR3 DNA: TGTGCCAGCACCCTACCCCCCGGTTTGAACACTGAAGCTTTCTTT
V gene: TRBV6-1
D gene: NA
clone size: NA
J gene: TRBJ1-1

CDR3 protein: CASSNRQGSQETQYF
CDR3 DNA: TGTGCCAGCAGTAACAGACAGGGATCCCAAGAGACCCAGTACTTC
V gene: TRBV2
D gene: TRBD1
clone size: NA
J gene: TRBJ2-5

CDR3 protein: CAWSVQWVPNEKLFF
CDR3 DNA: TGTGCCTGGAGTGTACAGTGGGTGCCTAATGAAAAACTGTTTTTT
V gene: TRBV30
D gene: NA
clone size: NA
J gene: TRBJ1-4

CDR3 protein: CASSYSPGEGEQYF
CDR3 DNA: TGTGCCAGCAGTTACTCCCCAGGGGAGGGAGAGCAGTACTTC
V gene: TRBV6-5
D gene: NA
clone size: NA
J gene: TRBJ2-7

CDR3 protein: CASSFFGTGQETQYF
CDR3 DNA: TGCGCCAGCAGCTTTTTTGGGACAGGGCAAGAGACCCAGTACTTC
V gene: TRBV5-1
D gene: TRBD1
clone size: NA
J gene: TRBJ2-5

CDR3 protein: CASSLGTIETQYF
CDR3 DNA: TGTGCCAGCAGCCTCGGGACTATAGAGACCCAGTACTTC
V gene: TRBV28
D gene: TRBD2
clone size: NA
J gene: TRBJ2-5

CDR3 protein: CAWSVLTDTQYF
CDR3 DNA: TGTGCCTGGAGTGTCCTCACAGATACGCAGTATTTT
V gene: TRBV30
D gene: NA
clone size: NA
J gene: TRBJ2-3

CDR3 protein: CASSGQGPGYGYTF
CDR3 DNA: TGTGCCAGCAGTGGACAGGGTCCAGGCTATGGCTACACCTTC
V gene: TRBV2
D gene: TRBD1
clone size: NA
J gene: TRBJ1-2

CDR3 protein: CASSLAGAPTPYEQYF
CDR3 DNA: TGTGCCAGCAGCTTAGCAGGGGCTCCAACGCCTTACGAGCAGTACTTC
V gene: TRBV7-6
D gene: NA
clone size: NA
J gene: TRBJ2-7

CDR3 protein: CASEPGQGWTEAFF
CDR3 DNA: TGTGCCAGCGAACCGGGACAGGGATGGACTGAAGCTTTCTTT
V gene: TRBV2
D gene: TRBD1
clone size: NA
J gene: TRBJ1-1

CDR3 protein: CASSLEGHHSGANVLTF
CDR3 DNA: TGTGCCAGCAGCTTAGAGGGACACCACTCTGGGGCCAACGTCCTGACTTTC
V gene: TRBV7-8
D gene: NA
clone size: NA
J gene: TRBJ2-6

CDR3 protein: CASSGTGAREQYF
CDR3 DNA: TGTGCCAGCTCAGGGACAGGGGCCCGCGAGCAGTACTTC
V gene: TRBV18
D gene: TRBD1
clone size: few
J gene: TRBJ2-7

CDR3 protein: CASSLSRLGDQPQHF
CDR3 DNA: TGTGCCAGCAGCTTGTCCCGACTCGGGGATCAGCCCCAGCATTTT
V gene: TRBV11-2
D gene: NA
clone size: NA
J gene: TRBJ1-5